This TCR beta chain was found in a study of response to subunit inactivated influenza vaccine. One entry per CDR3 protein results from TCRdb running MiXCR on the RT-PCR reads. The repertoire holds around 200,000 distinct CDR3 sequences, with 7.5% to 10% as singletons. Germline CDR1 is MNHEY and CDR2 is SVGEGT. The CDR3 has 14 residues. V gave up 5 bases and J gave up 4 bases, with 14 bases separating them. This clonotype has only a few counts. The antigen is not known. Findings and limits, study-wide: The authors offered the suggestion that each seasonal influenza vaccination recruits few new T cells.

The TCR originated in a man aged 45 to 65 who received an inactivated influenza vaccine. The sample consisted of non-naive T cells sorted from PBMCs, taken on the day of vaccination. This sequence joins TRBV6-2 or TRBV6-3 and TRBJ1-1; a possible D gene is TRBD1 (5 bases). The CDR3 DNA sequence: TGTGCCAGCAGTCCGCCCAGGGTTGGCACTGAAGCTTTCTTT. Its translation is CASSPPRVGTEAFF.